One sample yielded the 27 T cell receptor beta chains listed below, sequenced in a study of Tregs in tolerant kidney transplant recipients (dated by TCRdb to the late 2010s). Library prep was done by the immunoSEQ multiplex PCR assay. TCRdb limited this immuneACCESS table to in-frame rearrangements with V and J called. A share of clones is missing; checked studies link under half to unresolved V genes, and the rest is unexplained. The table for this sample lists 100,000 to 120,000 clones; 90% of them were counted only once. The top ten clones comprise nearly 0.35% of the sample. Reading the label with the study, this specimen's time point is: blood sample drawn before combined kidney and bone marrow transplant. Sequencing was performed on CD4+ T cells from blood, taken before the transplant. These receptor sequences come from a human donor who received a combined kidney and bone marrow transplant.

A few counts support this clone. The chain uses TRBV19 and TRBJ1-5; D call uncertain. This CDR3 comprises 17 residues. V was trimmed by 6 bases and J by 0 bases, leaving 18 bases between them. From germline, CDR1 is LNHDA and CDR2 SQIVND (reference sequence). Here the CDR3 reads CASSAGAVSYSNQPQHF. The CDR3 DNA reads TGTGCCAGTAGCGCCGGTGCGGTCTCTTATAGCAATCAGCCCCAGCATTTT.

The table lists this clone with a count of one. The V and J genes are TRBV18 and TRBJ1-5, with 7 positions matching TRBD1. This CDR3 is 15 amino acids long. The V gene's germline CDR1 is KGHSH and CDR2 LQKENI. Losses at the gene ends were 5 bases for V and 0 bases for J; bases not matched to a gene: 4. The CDR3 sequence: CASSDGQDSNQPQHF. Written as DNA, the CDR3 is TGTGCCAGCTCAGACGGACAGGATAGCAATCAGCCCCAGCATTTT.

This chain connects TRBV27 to TRBJ1-5; D not resolved. The ends were cut back, 3 bases at V and 6 bases at J, with 9 bases in the middle. The CDR3 loop spans 13 amino acids. Germline assignment: CDR1 MNHEY and CDR2 SMNVEV (reference sequence). CDR3 nucleotides: TGTGCCAGCAGTTTGGCTCCACGTCAGCCCCAGCATTTT. It codes for CASSLAPRQPQHF.

This chain joins TRBV6-6 and TRBJ1-2; 11 nucleotides match TRBD1. This CDR3 is 15 amino acids long. The ends lost 5 bases at V and 4 bases at J; junction bases unmatched: 6. In germline, CDR1 is MNHNY, CDR2 SVGAGI (reference sequence). Written as DNA, the CDR3 is TGTGCCAGCAGTGCCAGGACAGGGGGCAGCTATGGCTACACCTTC. Its protein is CASSARTGGSYGYTF.

The rearrangement links TRBV7-2 to TRBJ2-3; 10 positions match TRBD2. CDR3 length equals 16 residues. J lost 3 bases, V lost 4 bases, and 7 bases had no gene match. CDR1 SGHTA and CDR2 FQGNSA come from the germline V gene. The CDR3 coding sequence is TGTGCCAGCAGCTACTCAATAGCGGGGGGTACAGATACGCAGTATTTT. It is translated as CASSYSIAGGTDTQYF.

The chain employs TRBV12-5 and TRBJ1-5; TRBD1 matches at 9 bases. Germline loops: CDR1 LGHNT, CDR2 FRNRAP. The CDR3 consists of 15 residues. J was trimmed by 0 bases and V by 6 bases; bases with no gene match: 3. CDR3 coding DNA: TGTGCTAGTGGATGGACAGGGGCTAGCAATCAGCCCCAGCATTTT. Translating it yields CASGWTGASNQPQHF.

The sample holds one count of this clone. The chain links TRBV9 to TRBJ2-2, with D perhaps matching TRBD2 (6 bases). V was cut by 0 bases and J by 3 bases, with 12 bases left in between. Germline CDR1 and CDR2: SGDLS and YYNGEE. The CDR3 sequence is 16 residues long. The CDR3 nucleotides read TGTGCCAGCAGCGTAGTGGGGGGTCTGTACACCGGGGAGCTGTTTTTT. This gives the protein CASSVVGGLYTGELFF.

The chain couples TRBV7-6 to TRBJ2-2; D unclear. CDR1 is SGHVS, CDR2 FNYEAQ, per germline. This CDR3 comprises 14 residues. V was clipped by 0 bases and J by 0 bases, with 2 bases between them. CDR3 coding DNA: TGTGCCAGCAGCTTAGCTACGAACACCGGGGAGCTGTTTTTT. It codes for CASSLATNTGELFF.

The chain combines TRBV5-4 with TRBJ1-1; 7 bases fit TRBD1. The CDR3 totals 18 residues. After removal of 3 bases from V and 3 bases from J, the junction contained 17 bases not matched to a gene. The V gene's germline CDR1 is SGHNT and CDR2 YYREEE (reference sequence). CDR3 in amino acids: CASSSSAPGGISYTEAFF. The CDR3 DNA reads TGTGCCAGCAGCTCCTCCGCGCCAGGGGGGATATCATACACTGAAGCTTTCTTT.

The gene calls are TRBV10-1 and TRBJ2-3; a possible D gene is TRBD1 (6 bases). CDR1 and CDR2 (germline): WNHNN, SYGVQD (reference sequence). Trimming left V 6 bases short and J 0 bases short, with 10 bases between. The CDR3 extends over 14 amino acids. CDR3 loop: CASRGGQSTDTQYF. In DNA, the CDR3 is TGCGCCAGCAGGGGCGGACAGAGCACAGATACGCAGTATTTT.

The chain couples TRBV9 to TRBJ2-7; 8 bases map to TRBD2. This CDR3 has 16 residues. Trimming at V came to 4 bases and at J to 6 bases, leaving 15 bases not matched to a gene. The germline V gene encodes CDR1 SGDLS and CDR2 YYNGEE. In DNA form, the CDR3 reads TGTGCCAGCAGCAAAACCCCCAAGCGGGAGTGGAGCGAGCAGTACTTC. This gives the protein CASSKTPKREWSEQYF.

This chain uses TRBV27 with TRBJ2-6, with a possible D match to TRBD2 (5 bases). Trimming left V 6 bases short and J 0 bases short, with 12 bases between. Germline assignment: CDR1 MNHEY and CDR2 SMNVEV (reference sequence). CDR3 size: 16 residues. The DNA for the CDR3 is TGTGCCAGCAGCAACGGGGAAAGCTCTGGGGCCAACGTCCTGACTTTC. It encodes CASSNGESSGANVLTF.

This chain connects TRBV7-2 to TRBJ2-6; no firm D call. This CDR3 comprises 14 residues. Looked up from germline, CDR1 is SGHTA and CDR2 is FQGNSA. V was pared by 1 base and J by 4 bases, with 5 bases between. The CDR3 DNA reads TGTGCCAGCAGCTTAGGAGAGGGGGCCAACGTCCTGACTTTC. Its protein product is CASSLGEGANVLTF.

The count of this clone is one. This rearrangement joins TRBV4-1 to TRBJ1-5, with a possible D match to TRBD1 (5 bases). V lost 1 base to trimming and J lost 1 base, with 14 bases between them. This CDR3 contains 17 residues. Germline V lookup: CDR1 MGHRA, CDR2 YSYEKL. The CDR3 is CASSQGGFGRSNQPQHF. In nucleotides, the CDR3 is TGCGCCAGCAGCCAAGGGGGGTTCGGGAGAAGCAATCAGCCCCAGCATTTT.

The chain has TRBV27 and TRBJ2-3; TRBD2 matches at 7 bases. The CDR3 contains 15 residues. The J segment lost 2 bases and the V segment lost 6 bases, leaving 8 bases of the junction unmatched. CDR1 and CDR2 (germline): MNHEY, SMNVEV (reference sequence). CDR3 protein: CASSGEGRPTDTQYF. The CDR3 DNA reads as TGTGCCAGCAGCGGGGAGGGGCGGCCCACAGATACGCAGTATTTT.

The chain employs TRBV6-5 and TRBJ1-5, with a weak D call TRBD1 (6 bases). Trimming removed 7 bases at V and 7 bases at J, with 17 bases between. The CDR3 is made up of 14 amino acids. From germline, CDR1 is MNHEY and CDR2 SVGAGI. The CDR3, as DNA: TGTGCCAGCACCTCCCTAGGGGGTCGACAGCCCCAGCATTTT. Translation gives CASTSLGGRQPQHF.

In regard to this clone: At one end the junction does not follow the germline gene, possibly because of a read error. J is TRBJ2-4 and V is TRBV5-3; 8 nucleotides align to TRBD2. TRBV5-3 is classed as an ORF, of uncertain function. The CDR3 loop spans 10 amino acids. CDR3 sequence: CARAHGTSNF. The CDR3 DNA reads TGTGCCAGGGCCCATGGGACTAGTAACTTC.

CDR3: CSVDLPSGLEDTQYF. CDR3 nucleotide sequence: TGCAGCGTTGATCTTCCTTCCGGGTTGGAAGATACGCAGTATTTT. V and J are TRBV29-1 and TRBJ2-3; D is unclear. V lost 3 bases, J lost 5 bases, and 18 bases lay in between. The CDR3 contains 15 residues. Germline values: CDR1 SQVTM, CDR2 ANQGSEA.

CDR3 DNA: TGTGCCAGTAGTATTCCTCGTGGGGGGGGCGGAGGAAACACCATATATTTT. It is translated as CASSIPRGGGGGNTIYF. The chain couples TRBV19 to TRBJ1-3; D might be TRBD1 (6 bases). In germline, CDR1 is LNHDA, CDR2 SQIVND (reference sequence). Trimming removed 3 bases at V and 4 bases at J, with 19 bases between. The CDR3 loop spans 17 amino acids.

The genes are TRBV18 and TRBJ1-4; 10 bases are shared with TRBD1. Per the germline V gene, CDR1 is KGHSH and CDR2 is LQKENI. V lost 3 bases to trimming and J lost 8 bases; unmatched junction nucleotides: 3. The CDR3 runs to 14 residues. The CDR3 DNA reads as TGTGCCAGCTCACCGGGGACAGGGGTGGAAAAACTGTTTTTT. Its protein is CASSPGTGVEKLFF.

The chain employs TRBV6-5 and TRBJ2-7, with 12 nucleotides matching TRBD2. Trimming took 0 bases from V and 7 from J; bases not matched to a gene: 7. The germline V gene encodes CDR1 MNHEY and CDR2 SVGAGI. The length of the CDR3 is 16 residues. The CDR3 reads CASSYSGTSGLREQYF. CDR3 DNA: TGTGCCAGCAGTTACTCGGGGACTAGCGGGTTGAGGGAGCAGTACTTC.

The V call is TRBV6-5, the J call TRBJ2-2, with TRBD1 identical over 9 bases. The CDR3 runs 16 residues. Germline loops: CDR1 MNHEY, CDR2 SVGAGI. Trimming took 1 base from V and 4 from J; bases not matched to a gene: 4. CDR3 protein: CASSYLWTGATGELFF. Written as DNA, the CDR3 is TGTGCCAGCAGTTACTTGTGGACAGGGGCCACCGGGGAGCTGTTTTTT.

The chain is built from TRBV7-2 and TRBJ2-2, with 8 positions matching TRBD2. V dropped 6 bases and J dropped 4; count of bases not matched to a gene: 7. From germline, CDR1 is SGHTA and CDR2 FQGNSA. This CDR3 contains 15 residues. CDR3: CASRPAGDGTGELFF. The CDR3 bases are TGTGCCAGCAGACCAGCGGGAGATGGCACCGGGGAGCTGTTTTTT.

V gene TRBV9 combines with J gene TRBJ2-2; 7 nucleotides match TRBD2. Unmatched junction bases numbered 3, after V lost 0 bases and J lost 1 base. CDR3 size: 16 residues. The germline V gene encodes CDR1 SGDLS and CDR2 YYNGEE. This CDR3 reads CASSVERGENTGELFF. The CDR3, as DNA: TGTGCCAGCAGCGTAGAACGGGGGGAGAACACCGGGGAGCTGTTTTTT.

A single count supports this clone. The chain links TRBV11-2 to TRBJ1-1; tentative D call: TRBD1 (5 bases). CDR3 length: 14 residues. V lost 1 base and J 4 bases, leaving 10 bases between the germline ends. CDR1 SGHAT and CDR2 FQNNGV come from the germline V gene. In nucleotides, the CDR3 is TGTGCCAGCAGCTTAGGGCGGGGGACCACTGAAGCTTTCTTT. Amino acid sequence: CASSLGRGTTEAFF.

The rearrangement links TRBV9 to TRBJ2-7, with 11 bases aligning to TRBD1. V lost 0 bases and J lost 3; bases outside the gene matches: 5. The CDR3 loop spans 16 amino acids. CDR1 is SGDLS, CDR2 YYNGEE, per germline. The CDR3 sequence is CASSVGGGTGGYEQYF. As DNA, the CDR3 is TGTGCCAGCAGCGTAGGAGGGGGGACAGGGGGCTACGAGCAGTACTTC.

This clone has more than one count but fewer than ten. The chain employs TRBV7-9 and TRBJ1-5; D remains unclear. Germline-derived CDR1 and CDR2 are SEHNR and FQNEAQ (reference sequence). This CDR3 region has 13 residues. V dropped 5 bases and J dropped 6 bases, with 11 bases sitting between them. CDR3 protein: CASSPGRSQPQHF. DNA for the CDR3: TGTGCCAGCAGCCCGGGGAGGAGTCAGCCCCAGCATTTT.